A selection of T cell receptor beta chains follows, all from one sample in a study of cytomegalovirus exposure and HLA in healthy donors. Sequencing was performed with immunoSEQ multiplex PCR; in TCRdb, only in-frame clones are kept and a portion is missing. Of more than 95,000 clones listed, roughly 72% are singletons. Sample: PBMCs. The receptor set was obtained from a woman between 45 and 65 years old in good health and CMV-seropositive. Each CDR3 is given with its conserved first and last residue. The D gene is left open where the match is weak. Clone size is shown for a subset of rows, as once, few, many or a class of expanded clone.

>TRBV5-1|.|.|15|TRBJ2-1
CASSPGLTSYNEQFF
TGCGCCAGCAGCCCCGGACTTACCTCCTACAATGAGCAGTTCTTC
>TRBV4-1|once|.|15|TRBJ1-1
CASSQEGAMNTEAFF
TGCGCCAGCAGCCAGGAAGGGGCCATGAACACTGAAGCTTTCTTT
>TRBV9|.|.|14|TRBJ2-1
CASSPRDTFNEQFF
TGTGCCAGCAGCCCCCGGGACACTTTCAATGAGCAGTTCTTC
>TRBV2|.|.|13|TRBJ1-2
CASSVEGGYGYTF
TGTGCCAGCAGTGTGGAAGGCGGCTATGGCTACACCTTC
>TRBV11-3|.|TRBD1|14|TRBJ2-7
CASSVGTGGHEQYF
TGTGCCAGCAGTGTCGGGACAGGGGGACACGAGCAGTACTTC
>TRBV2|few|.|11|TRBJ2-1
CASSLTYEQFF
TGTGCCAGCAGCCTCACTTATGAGCAGTTCTTC
>TRBV9|.|TRBD2|15|TRBJ2-2
CASSVTSGPPGELFF
TGTGCCAGCAGCGTGACTAGCGGGCCACCCGGGGAGCTGTTTTTT
>TRBV11-2|.|TRBD1|14|TRBJ1-2
CASSKGTGNYGYTF
TGTGCCAGCAGCAAAGGGACAGGGAACTATGGCTACACCTTC
>TRBV6-5|few|TRBD1|15|TRBJ2-7
CASRPWGQGAHEQYF
TGTGCCAGCAGGCCCTGGGGACAGGGGGCCCACGAGCAGTACTTC
>TRBV4-2|.|.|15|TRBJ2-2
CASSRQGFESGELFF
TGTGCCAGCAGCCGTCAGGGTTTCGAGTCCGGGGAGCTGTTTTTT
>TRBV29-1|.|TRBD1|15|TRBJ1-1
CSVEAGGSMNTEAFF
TGCAGCGTTGAAGCAGGGGGGAGCATGAACACTGAAGCTTTCTTT
>TRBV19|.|TRBD1|14|TRBJ1-2
CATEPGTANYGYTF
TGTGCCACGGAACCCGGGACAGCTAACTATGGCTACACCTTC
>TRBV9|once|TRBD1|15|TRBJ2-7
CASSTPGTGVNEQYF
TGTGCCAGCAGCACCCCCGGGACAGGGGTCAACGAGCAGTACTTC
>TRBV7-2|few|TRBD2|17|TRBJ2-3
CASSPHLAGSSTDTQYF
TGTGCCAGCAGCCCCCATCTAGCGGGATCTAGCACAGATACGCAGTATTTT
>TRBV6-4|few|.|15|TRBJ1-4
CASRGEGGYDEKLFF
TGTGCCAGCAGGGGGGAGGGGGGCTATGATGAAAAACTGTTTTTT
>TRBV7-9|once|.|14|TRBJ1-2
CASSLVGENYGYTF
TGTGCCAGCAGCTTAGTAGGGGAAAACTATGGCTACACCTTC
>TRBV7-2|.|.|15|TRBJ2-6
CASSSYNSGANVLTF
TGTGCCAGCAGCTCTTACAACTCTGGGGCCAACGTCCTGACTTTC
>TRBV6-5|few|TRBD2|15|TRBJ2-1
CASSKTTSGRNEQFF
TGTGCCAGCAGTAAAACGACTAGCGGGAGGAATGAGCAGTTCTTC
>TRBV4-1|.|TRBD1|17|TRBJ1-5
CASSQEVVGQGRQPQHF
TGCGCCAGCAGCCAAGAGGTCGTGGGACAGGGTCGTCAGCCCCAGCATTTT
>TRBV28|.|.|15|TRBJ2-3
CASSFPERGWDTQYF
TGTGCCAGCAGTTTCCCTGAACGAGGGTGGGATACGCAGTATTTT
>TRBV4-2|.|TRBD1|14|TRBJ1-1
CASSQGQGGTEAFF
TGTGCCAGCAGCCAGGGACAGGGGGGGACTGAAGCTTTCTTT
>TRBV19|.|.|14|TRBJ1-2
CASSIVKGNYGYTF
TGTGCCAGTAGTATAGTAAAGGGGAACTATGGCTACACCTTC
>TRBV2|once|.|13|TRBJ1-5
CARGSGVDQPQHF
TGTGCCAGGGGCTCGGGGGTAGATCAGCCCCAGCATTTT
>TRBV2|.|.|13|TRBJ2-3
CASRREGADTQYF
TGTGCCAGCAGAAGGGAGGGGGCAGATACGCAGTATTTT
>TRBV2|.|TRBD1|14|TRBJ1-4
CASSSGTGTEKLFF
TGTGCCAGCAGTTCAGGGACAGGGACTGAAAAACTGTTTTTT
>TRBV2|few|.|13|TRBJ2-1
CASSDEEWNEQFF
TGTGCCAGCAGTGATGAGGAGTGGAATGAGCAGTTCTTC
>TRBV10-3|.|.|13|TRBJ2-4
CAISDAGTNIQYF
TGTGCCATCAGTGATGCAGGAACGAACATTCAGTACTTC
>TRBV7-2|.|TRBD1|18|TRBJ2-7
CASSLGWGKGTGSYEQYF
TGTGCCAGCAGCTTAGGTTGGGGTAAAGGGACAGGTTCCTACGAGCAGTACTTC
>TRBV30|.|.|13|TRBJ1-5
CAWSPVGGQPQHF
TGTGCCTGGAGTCCTGTAGGCGGCCAGCCCCAGCATTTT
>TRBV19|.|.|19|TRBJ2-2
CASSIVMGYQSMTTGELFF
TGTGCCAGTAGTATAGTTATGGGCTATCAGAGTATGACCACCGGGGAGCTGTTTTTT
>TRBV6-1|few|TRBD2|15|TRBJ2-3
CASSALAGVPDTQYF
TGTGCCAGCAGTGCCCTAGCGGGGGTCCCAGATACGCAGTATTTT
>TRBV4-3|.|TRBD1|17|TRBJ1-6
CASSQEISGTGDSPLHF
TGCGCCAGCAGCCAAGAAATCTCCGGGACAGGGGATTCACCCCTCCACTTT
>TRBV28|.|.|16|TRBJ1-1
CASSSSRGFMNTEAFF
TGTGCCAGCAGTTCCTCACGGGGGTTTATGAACACTGAAGCTTTCTTT
>TRBV30|.|TRBD1|13|TRBJ2-5
CAWDEGQQETQYF
TGTGCCTGGGACGAGGGACAGCAAGAGACCCAGTACTTC
>TRBV7-6|few|TRBD1|15|TRBJ1-1
CASSLAGTANTEAFF
TGTGCCAGCAGCTTAGCCGGGACAGCAAACACTGAAGCTTTCTTT
>TRBV4-1|.|TRBD2|17|TRBJ2-1
CASSHGPGAGDYNEQFF
TGCGCCAGCAGCCATGGTCCTGGAGCGGGGGACTACAATGAGCAGTTCTTC
>TRBV4-2|once|TRBD2|18|TRBJ2-3
CASSHAGLAGASTDTQYF
TGTGCCAGCAGCCACGCGGGACTAGCGGGGGCTAGCACAGATACGCAGTATTTT
>TRBV7-2|.|.|14|TRBJ2-3
CASSLNPSTDTQYF
TGTGCCAGCAGCTTAAATCCTAGCACAGATACGCAGTATTTT
>TRBV6-1|.|TRBD1|15|TRBJ2-3
CASSSRDRDTDTQYF
TGTGCCAGCAGTAGCCGGGACAGGGACACAGATACGCAGTATTTT
>TRBV29-1|once|.|12|TRBJ2-7
CSGTGYSYEQYF
TGCAGCGGTACAGGGTACTCCTACGAGCAGTACTTC
>TRBV28|.|.|15|TRBJ2-2
CASSFEVLPSGELFF
TGTGCCAGCAGTTTTGAGGTACTGCCGTCCGGGGAGCTGTTTTTT
>TRBV27|.|.|12|TRBJ2-5
CASGSSGETQYF
TGTGCCAGCGGGAGTTCGGGGGAGACCCAGTACTTC
>TRBV27|few|TRBD2|15|TRBJ2-7
CASSITGLASYEQYF
TGTGCCAGCAGTATTACCGGACTAGCATCCTACGAGCAGTACTTC
>TRBV4-1|.|TRBD2|15|TRBJ2-7
CASRVAGGDSYEQYF
TGCGCCAGCAGGGTAGCGGGGGGCGATTCCTACGAGCAGTACTTC
>TRBV6-5|.|TRBD1|15|TRBJ1-5
CASSQGQGYNQPQHF
TGTGCCAGCAGTCAGGGACAGGGCTATAATCAGCCCCAGCATTTT
>TRBV7-9|once|.|13|TRBJ1-1
CASSRQQNTEAFF
TGTGCCAGCAGTCGTCAACAGAACACTGAAGCTTTCTTT
>TRBV28|.|TRBD1|16|TRBJ1-5
CASRIPPDRGLQPQHF
TGTGCCAGCAGGATACCCCCGGACAGGGGGCTTCAGCCCCAGCATTTT
>TRBV7-2|.|.|15|TRBJ2-1
CASSPSRVLNNEQFF
TGTGCCAGCAGCCCCTCCCGGGTCCTCAACAATGAGCAGTTCTTC
>TRBV30|once|.|13|TRBJ1-4
CACSGGPLEKLFF
TGTGCCTGCTCGGGGGGGCCCTTAGAAAAACTGTTTTTT
>TRBV27|few|.|17|TRBJ1-5
CASSSFPRDNSNQPQHF
TGTGCCAGCAGTTCATTCCCCCGGGACAATAGCAATCAGCCCCAGCATTTT
>TRBV6-6|.|.|16|TRBJ1-2
CASSSLPLSGSYGYTF
TGTGCCAGCAGTTCCCTTCCCCTTTCCGGTAGCTATGGCTACACCTTC
>TRBV6-5|.|.|15|TRBJ1-2
CASSTGGTNNYGYTF
TGTGCCAGCAGCACGGGAGGGACTAATAACTATGGCTACACCTTC
>TRBV18|.|.|14|TRBJ2-7
CASSPPQGYAEQYF
TGTGCCAGCTCACCACCACAGGGTTATGCCGAGCAGTACTTC
>TRBV4-3|few|TRBD1|17|TRBJ2-1
CASSQDTGALGYNEQFF
TGCGCCAGCAGCCAGGACACAGGGGCATTGGGCTACAATGAGCAGTTCTTC
>TRBV10-3|.|.|16|TRBJ1-4
CAISAGRGGTNEKLFF
TGTGCCATCAGTGCTGGGCGGGGCGGCACTAATGAAAAACTGTTTTTT